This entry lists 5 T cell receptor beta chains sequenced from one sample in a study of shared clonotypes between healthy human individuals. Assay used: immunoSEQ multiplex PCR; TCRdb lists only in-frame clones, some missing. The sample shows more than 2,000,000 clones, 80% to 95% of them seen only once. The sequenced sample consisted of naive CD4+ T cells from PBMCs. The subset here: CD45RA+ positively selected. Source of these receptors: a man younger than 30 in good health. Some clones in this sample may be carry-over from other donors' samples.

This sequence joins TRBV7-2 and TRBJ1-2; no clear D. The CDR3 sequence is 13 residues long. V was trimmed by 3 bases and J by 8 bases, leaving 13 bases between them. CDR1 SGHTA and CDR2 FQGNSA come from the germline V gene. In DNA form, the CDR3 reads TGTGCCAGCAGCTTGAGGCAGCCCTTCGGCTACACCTTC. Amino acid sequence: CASSLRQPFGYTF.

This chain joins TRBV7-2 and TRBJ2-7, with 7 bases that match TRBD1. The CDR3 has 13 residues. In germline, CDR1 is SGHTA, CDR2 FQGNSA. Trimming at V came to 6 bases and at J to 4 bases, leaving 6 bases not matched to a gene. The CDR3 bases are TGTGCCAGCAGGCTGACAGGGATGTACGAGCAGTACTTC. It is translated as CASRLTGMYEQYF.

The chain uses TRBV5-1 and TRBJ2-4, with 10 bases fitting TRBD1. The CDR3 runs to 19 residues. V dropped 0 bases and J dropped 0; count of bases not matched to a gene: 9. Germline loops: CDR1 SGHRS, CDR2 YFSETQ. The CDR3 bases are TGCGCCAGCAGCTTGGTAGGACAGGGGGTCTTACTAGCCAAAAACATTCAGTACTTC. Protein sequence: CASSLVGQGVLLAKNIQYF.

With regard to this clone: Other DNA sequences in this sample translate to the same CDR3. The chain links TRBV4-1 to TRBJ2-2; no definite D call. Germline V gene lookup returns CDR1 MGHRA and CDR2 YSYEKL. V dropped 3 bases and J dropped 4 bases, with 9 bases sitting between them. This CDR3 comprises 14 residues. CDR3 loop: CASSQVSGTGELFF. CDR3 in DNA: TGCGCCAGCAGCCAGGTGTCGGGCACCGGGGAGCTGTTTTTT.

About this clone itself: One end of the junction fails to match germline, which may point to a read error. This CDR3 is CAWSPSQGYSAIF. CDR3 nucleotides: TGTGCCTGGAGTCCGTCTCAGGGGTATTCCGCTATCTTC. The V and J genes are TRBV30 and TRBJ1-2; TRBD1 is a possible D gene (6 bases). The CDR3 runs 13 residues. The germline V gene encodes CDR1 GTSNPN and CDR2 SVGIG (reference sequence). Full variable domain (rest looked up from reference TRBV30 and TRBJ1-2): SQTIHQWPATLVQPVGSPLSLECTVEGTSNPNLYWYRQAAGRGLQLLFYSVGIGQISSEVPQNLSASRPQDRQFILSSKKLLLSDSGFYLCAWSPSQGYSAIFGSGTRLTVV.